The 12 T cell receptor beta chains reported below all come from one sample, sequenced in a study of T cell responses to AZD1222 COVID-19 vaccine. Produced via immunoSEQ multiplex PCR; TCRdb's table is partial and in-frame only. The data show approximately 60,000 clones, approximately 83% seen once. This specimen consisted of peripheral blood, obtained on day 0 of AZD1222 vaccination. These receptors originate from an adult in good health.

The chain links TRBV25-1 to TRBJ1-6; tentative D call: TRBD1 (5 bases). V was trimmed by 1 base and J by 5 bases, leaving 15 bases between them. Germline assignment: CDR1 MGHDK and CDR2 SYGVNS. The CDR3 is 17 amino acids. The CDR3 nucleotides are TGTGCCAGCAGTGAATTGTACGGAGGGGTAAATAATTCACCCCTCCACTTT. Translation gives CASSELYGGVNNSPLHF.

The chain uses TRBV25-1 and TRBJ2-7; TRBD1 matches 8 bases. The ends lost 6 bases at V and 6 bases at J; junction bases unmatched: 7. CDR1 and CDR2 (germline): MGHDK, SYGVNS. There are 13 residues in the CDR3. CDR3 sequence reads: CASRPDRGPEQYF. DNA for the CDR3: TGTGCCAGCAGGCCCGACAGGGGTCCCGAGCAGTACTTC.

This chain connects TRBV5-1 to TRBJ1-6; TRBD1 agrees at 8 bases. CDR3 length equals 16 residues. Germline V gives CDR1 SGHRS, CDR2 YFSETQ. V lost 3 bases and J lost 7; bases outside the gene matches: 9. The CDR3 region has the DNA TGCGCCAGCAGCTCAGCTCCGGACAGGGAAAATTCACCCCTCCACTTT. This sequence encodes CASSSAPDRENSPLHF. Full variable domain (rest looked up from reference TRBV5-1 and TRBJ1-6): KAGVTQTPRYLIKTRGQQVTLSCSPISGHRSVSWYQQTPGQGLQFLFEYFSETQRNKGNFPGRFSGRQFSNSRSEMNVSTLELGDSALYLCASSSAPDRENSPLHFGNGTRLTVT.

The chain joins TRBV19 to TRBJ1-1; D gene uncertain. Germline CDR1 is LNHDA and CDR2 is SQIVND (reference sequence). Between the trimmed V and J ends, which lost 5 bases and 2 bases, there was a span of 15 bases. The CDR3 is 15 residues long. The CDR3 spells CASSSAATLNTEAFF. CDR3 nucleotide sequence: TGTGCCAGTAGTTCGGCAGCCACACTAAACACTGAAGCTTTCTTT.

The V call is TRBV11-2, the J call TRBJ2-7; D ambiguous. With 6 bases removed from V and 0 bases from J, the gap between germline ends came to 9 bases. The CDR3 consists of 13 residues. Germline V gene lookup returns CDR1 SGHAT and CDR2 FQNNGV. The CDR3: CASRGVDSYEQYF. The CDR3 DNA follows: TGTGCCAGCAGGGGTGTCGACTCCTACGAGCAGTACTTC.

This clone was seen a few times. The same CDR3 arises from other DNA sequences in this sample as well. This chain links TRBV7-2 with TRBJ2-2, with unresolved D. V was shortened by 1 base and J by 3 bases, with 6 bases between the two germline ends. This CDR3 is built from 14 residues. Germline values: CDR1 SGHTA, CDR2 FQGNSA. The CDR3 is CASSLGQHTGELFF. CDR3 in DNA: TGTGCCAGCAGCTTAGGGCAGCACACCGGGGAGCTGTTTTTT.

The chain links TRBV6-5 to TRBJ1-1; 11 bases agree with TRBD1. V gave up 4 bases and J gave up 9 bases; unmatched junction bases: 4. The CDR3 is 13 residues long. CDR1 and CDR2 (germline): MNHEY, SVGAGI. CDR3 loop: CASSSGQGAKAFF. The CDR3 nucleotides read TGTGCCAGCAGTTCAGGACAGGGGGCGAAAGCTTTCTTT.

This clone has only one observation. The chain combines TRBV28 with TRBJ2-3; D is unresolved. Germline V gene lookup returns CDR1 MDHEN and CDR2 SYDVKM. V was cut by 3 bases and J by 4 bases, with 20 bases left in between. The CDR3 sequence is 17 residues long. The DNA of the CDR3 is TGTGCCAGCAGTTTCCGCTTCCCTCCCCGGGTGCCAGATACGCAGTATTTT. Its protein product is CASSFRFPPRVPDTQYF.

The CDR3 DNA sequence: TGTGCCAGCAGAGGAGATCGGGGGGACTATGGCTACACCTTC. Its protein product is CASRGDRGDYGYTF. The V call is TRBV27, the J call TRBJ1-2, with D possibly matching TRBD1 (5 bases). Per the germline V gene, CDR1 is MNHEY and CDR2 is SMNVEV (reference sequence). Trimming took off 6 bases at V and 3 bases at J, with 14 bases between the two ends. This CDR3 is 14 amino acids long.

This clone is a singleton in its sample. This rearrangement joins TRBV19 to TRBJ1-1; D not certain. V was cut by 3 bases and J by 0 bases, with 14 bases left in between. Germline values: CDR1 LNHDA, CDR2 SQIVND (reference sequence). This CDR3 spans 16 amino acids. The CDR3 DNA reads as TGTGCCAGTAGTATGGCCCGTCTCGGGATGAACACTGAAGCTTTCTTT. It specifies CASSMARLGMNTEAFF.

The gene calls are TRBV6-4 and TRBJ1-6; no clear D. Germline CDR1 MRHNA, CDR2 SNTAGT. V was shortened by 0 bases and J by 9 bases, with 6 bases between the two germline ends. CDR3 length: 13 residues. The DNA of the CDR3 is TGTGCCAGCAGTGACTCCGGGAGTTCACCCCTCCACTTT. Its protein is CASSDSGSSPLHF.

The chain links TRBV5-4 to TRBJ1-6, with no clear D. From germline, CDR1 is SGHNT and CDR2 YYREEE (reference sequence). The V and J ends lost 0 bases and 8 bases respectively, with 6 bases between them. The CDR3 is made up of 13 amino acids. In DNA, the CDR3 is TGTGCCAGCAGCTTGGACACCTATTCACCCCTCCACTTT. As protein: CASSLDTYSPLHF.